The 10 T cell receptor beta chains reported below all come from one sample, sequenced in a study of blood T cell repertoires in COVID-19. The assay was immunoSEQ multiplex PCR, and TCRdb's table has in-frame clones only and misses some. The table has around 320,000 clones, approximately 89% seen once. Source material: PBMCs or T cells enriched from blood (not recorded which). These receptors came from a woman in her forties or fifties who had been exposed to COVID-19.

The chain has TRBV28 and TRBJ2-2, with 7 bases aligning to TRBD1. The germline gives CDR1 MDHEN, CDR2 SYDVKM. CDR3 length equals 15 residues. J was trimmed by 4 bases and V by 7 bases; bases with no gene match: 9. This CDR3 reads CASILGSGGTGELFF. CDR3 coding DNA: TGTGCCAGCATCCTGGGTTCAGGGGGCACCGGGGAGCTGTTTTTT.

The count of this clone is one. The CDR3 coding sequence is TGTGCCAGCAGTTCCCCTGCAGGGTGGGGGGTTGGCACTGAAGCTTTCTTT. Encoded protein: CASSSPAGWGVGTEAFF. The gene calls are TRBV28 and TRBJ1-1; TRBD1 is a possible D gene (5 bases). With 4 bases removed from V and 4 bases from J, the gap between germline ends came to 22 bases. The CDR3 consists of 17 residues. CDR1 is MDHEN and CDR2 is SYDVKM in the germline V gene.

The genes are TRBV12-3 or TRBV12-4 and TRBJ2-3; D is unclear. V lost 4 bases and J lost 3, with 2 bases in between. The CDR3 is 11 amino acids. This CDR3 is CASSSTDTQYF. The DNA for the CDR3 is TGTGCCAGCAGTTCTACAGATACGCAGTATTTT.

This clone came up a few times. The V and J genes are TRBV2 and TRBJ1-4, with D unclear. Germline loops: CDR1 SNHLY, CDR2 FYNNEI. This CDR3 contains 16 residues. Trimming stripped 2 bases from V and 0 bases from J, with 10 bases between. CDR3 in amino acids: CASSETGIATNEKLFF. The DNA of the CDR3 is TGTGCCAGCAGTGAAACGGGGATTGCAACTAATGAAAAACTGTTTTTT.

The rearrangement uses TRBV6-5 and TRBJ2-5; D unclear. This CDR3 comprises 16 residues. Germline CDR1 reads MNHEY; CDR2 reads SVGAGI. V dropped 0 bases and J dropped 4 bases, with 15 bases sitting between them. CDR3 sequence reads: CASSYSINRVGETQYF. CDR3 in DNA: TGTGCCAGCAGTTACTCCATCAACCGGGTGGGAGAGACCCAGTACTTC.

The rearrangement links TRBV28 to TRBJ2-7; 9 bases align to TRBD1. Germline CDR1 reads MDHEN; CDR2 reads SYDVKM. V shed 5 bases, J shed 4 bases, and the junction held 15 bases outside the gene matches. This CDR3 spans 17 amino acids. The CDR3 region is CASSAEPPGTGLYEQYF. CDR3 bases: TGTGCCAGCAGTGCCGAACCCCCTGGGACAGGGTTGTACGAGCAGTACTTC. Variable domain in full (rest from reference TRBV28 and TRBJ2-7): DVKVTQSSRYLVKRTGEKVFLECVQDMDHENMFWYRQDPGLGLRLIYFSYDVKMKEKGDIPEGYSVSREKKERFSLILESASTNQTSMYLCASSAEPPGTGLYEQYFGPGTRLTVT.

The gene calls are TRBV30 and TRBJ2-5; maybe TRBD2 (5 bases). The V gene lost 0 bases and the J gene lost 5 bases, with 10 bases spanning the gap. The CDR3 totals 13 residues. Germline V gene lookup returns CDR1 GTSNPN and CDR2 SVGIG (reference sequence). CDR3 nucleotides: TGTGCCTGGAGTGTGCGATCGGGGGAGACCCAGTACTTC. Protein product: CAWSVRSGETQYF.

The V gene is TRBV30, the J gene TRBJ2-7; D call uncertain. Trimming removed 0 bases at V and 6 bases at J, with 9 bases between. This CDR3 is 12 amino acids long. Germline CDR1 and CDR2: GTSNPN and SVGIG (reference sequence). The CDR3: CAWSVQEAEQYF. DNA for the CDR3: TGTGCCTGGAGTGTACAAGAGGCCGAGCAGTACTTC.

The V call is TRBV12-3 or TRBV12-4, the J call TRBJ2-2; tentatively, D is TRBD1 (5 bases). The CDR3 runs 12 residues. V was pared by 6 bases and J by 3 bases, with 5 bases between. CDR3 bases: TGTGCCAGCAGACAGGACACCGGGGAGCTGTTTTTT. This encodes CASRQDTGELFF.

The DNA of the CDR3 is TGTGCCAGCAGCTTAGTGGCGGAGAAGAATTCACCCCTCCACTTT. It codes for CASSLVAEKNSPLHF. The chain carries TRBV11-2 and TRBJ1-6; D unresolved. Trimming stripped 1 base from V and 7 bases from J, with 11 bases between. The CDR3 is 15 residues long. Germline CDR1 reads SGHAT; CDR2 reads FQNNGV.